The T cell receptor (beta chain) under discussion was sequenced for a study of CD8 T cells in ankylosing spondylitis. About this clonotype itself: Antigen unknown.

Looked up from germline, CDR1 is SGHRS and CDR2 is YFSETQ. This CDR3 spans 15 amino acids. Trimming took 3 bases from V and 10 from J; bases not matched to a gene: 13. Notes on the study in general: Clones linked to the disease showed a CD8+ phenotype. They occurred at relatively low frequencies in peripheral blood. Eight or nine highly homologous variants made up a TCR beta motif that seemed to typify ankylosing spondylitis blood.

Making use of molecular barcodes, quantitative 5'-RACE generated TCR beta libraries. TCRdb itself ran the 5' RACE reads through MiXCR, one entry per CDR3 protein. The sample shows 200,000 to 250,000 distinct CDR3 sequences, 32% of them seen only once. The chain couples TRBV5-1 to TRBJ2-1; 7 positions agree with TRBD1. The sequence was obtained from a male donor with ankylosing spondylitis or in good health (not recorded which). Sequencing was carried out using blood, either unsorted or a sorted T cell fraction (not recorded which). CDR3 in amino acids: CASSSQGSWWGEQFF. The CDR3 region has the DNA TGCGCCAGCAGCTCACAGGGGTCATGGTGGGGGGAGCAGTTCTTC.